These 32 T cell receptor beta chains came from one sample sequenced in a study of blood T cells in healthy people across ages. The use of a sample-barcoded 5' primer and a J-beta primer mix characterized a second PCR of 7 to 11 cycles. TCRdb called the 5' RACE reads again in MiXCR, with one record for every CDR3 protein. The repertoire has about 900,000 distinct CDR3 sequences, around 48% of them found once; the top ten carry under 15%. Sequencing was performed on blood. The receptors were sampled from a man younger than 45 in good health.

This clonotype was detected only once. V is TRBV12-3 or TRBV12-4 and J is TRBJ2-1, with unresolved D. Trimming shortened V by 0 bases and J by 7 bases, and 13 bases separated the two germline ends. This CDR3 is built from 15 residues. This CDR3 is CASSLAQSWQNEQFF. In DNA, the CDR3 is TGTGCCAGCAGTTTAGCGCAATCTTGGCAGAATGAGCAGTTCTTC.

The chain uses TRBV25-1 and TRBJ1-1; the D is unclear. CDR3 length equals 14 residues. Between the trimmed V and J ends, which lost 3 bases and 4 bases, there was a span of 12 bases. CDR1 is MGHDK, CDR2 SYGVNS, per germline. Written as DNA, the CDR3 is TGTGCCAGCAGTGAGGTCGGCTTTCGCACTGAAGCTTTCTTT. This codes for CASSEVGFRTEAFF. Complete variable domain (other parts from reference TRBV25-1 and TRBJ1-1): EADIYQTPRYLVIGTGKKITLECSQTMGHDKMYWYQQDPGMELHLIHYSYGVNSTEKGDLSSESTVSRIRTEHFPLTLESARPSHTSQYLCASSEVGFRTEAFFGQGTRLTVV.

This chain links TRBV20-1 with TRBJ1-5; D call uncertain. The V gene's germline CDR1 is DFQATT and CDR2 SNEGSKA (reference sequence). Trimming left V 3 bases short and J 3 bases short, with 12 bases between. CDR3 length equals 14 residues. CDR3 loop: CSARTGRLNQPQHF. The CDR3 nucleotides are TGCAGTGCTAGGACGGGTCGGCTCAATCAGCCCCAGCATTTT.

The chain couples TRBV7-2 to TRBJ2-3; weak D call: TRBD2 (6 bases). The CDR3 covers 13 residues. Germline CDR1 reads SGHTA; CDR2 reads FQGNSA. Deletions cut 5 bases from V and 5 bases from J, with 11 bases between. The CDR3 here is CASSAGRKDTQYF. CDR3 nucleotides: TGTGCCAGCAGCGCGGGGAGGAAAGATACGCAGTATTTT.

A single count supports this clonotype. V is TRBV7-9 and J is TRBJ1-2; tentative D call: TRBD1 (6 bases). The CDR3 runs 13 residues. Trimming removed 5 bases from V and 6 bases from J, with 13 bases in between. Germline V gene lookup returns CDR1 SEHNR and CDR2 FQNEAQ (reference sequence). The CDR3 DNA follows: TGTGCCAGCAGCCCCCGGGACACGGATGGCTACACCTTC. Amino acids: CASSPRDTDGYTF.

The chain joins TRBV7-9 to TRBJ2-3; no clear D. The CDR3 is made up of 15 amino acids. The germline V gene has CDR1 SEHNR and CDR2 FQNEAQ (reference sequence). Trimming cost V 1 base and J 0 bases, with 8 bases left between them. As DNA, the CDR3 is TGTGCCAGCAGCTTAGAGATATCAAGCACAGATACGCAGTATTTT. Protein sequence: CASSLEISSTDTQYF.

The chain uses TRBV5-4 and TRBJ2-7, with D perhaps matching TRBD2 (6 bases). The length of the CDR3 is 14 residues. V was pared by 2 bases and J by 6 bases, with 15 bases between. Looked up from germline, CDR1 is SGHNT and CDR2 is YYREEE (reference sequence). CDR3 coding DNA: TGTGCCAGCAGCTTAAGGTACGGGGACTCCGAGCAGTACTTC. Encoded protein: CASSLRYGDSEQYF.

The chain carries TRBV29-1 and TRBJ1-5; D is ambiguous. Germline V gene lookup returns CDR1 SQVTM and CDR2 ANQGSEA. This CDR3 has 11 residues. V lost 4 bases and J lost 4, with 5 bases in between. DNA of the CDR3: TGCAGCGTTGGGGAAAATCAGCCCCAGCATTTT. Its translation is CSVGENQPQHF. Looking up the rest from reference TRBV29-1 and TRBJ1-5 gives the full variable domain: SAVISQKPSRDICQRGTSLTIQCQVDSQVTMMFWYRQQPGQSLTLIATANQGSEATYESGFVIDKFPISRPNLTFSTLTVSNMSPEDSSIYLCSVGENQPQHFGDGTRLSIL.

This clonotype was recorded a few times. The chain joins TRBV6-6 to TRBJ1-5; D may be TRBD1 (5 bases). The CDR3 extends over 15 amino acids. Germline V gene data show CDR1 as MNHNY and CDR2 as SVGAGI (reference sequence). Trimming shortened V by 4 bases and J by 9 bases, and 19 bases separated the two germline ends. The CDR3 reads CASSSHGAQAWPQHF. The CDR3 DNA follows: TGTGCCAGCAGTTCCCACGGGGCCCAGGCATGGCCCCAGCATTTT.

This clonotype occurred a few times. The chain combines TRBV6-5 with TRBJ1-5; D unresolved. The CDR3 contains 15 residues. Germline lookup yields CDR1 MNHEY and CDR2 SVGAGI. Trimming pared 0 bases from V and 0 bases from J, leaving 6 bases between. DNA for the CDR3: TGTGCCAGCAGTTACTCGAAGAATAGCAATCAGCCCCAGCATTTT. Translated: CASSYSKNSNQPQHF.

V and J are TRBV20-1 and TRBJ1-1; the match to TRBD1 covers 8 bases. V was clipped by 1 base and J by 2 bases; unmatched bases: 9. From germline, CDR1 is DFQATT and CDR2 SNEGSKA (reference sequence). The CDR3 length is 16 residues. CDR3 coding DNA: TGCAGTGCTAGAGGGGGGACAGGTAAAGTAAACACTGAAGCTTTCTTT. Translating it yields CSARGGTGKVNTEAFF.

As concerns this clonotype: The junction and the germline gene differ at one end; a read error may be behind it. This chain links TRBV6-5 with TRBJ2-3; TRBD2 matches 12 bases. CDR1 MNHEY and CDR2 SVGAGI come from the germline V gene. The CDR3 has 18 amino acids. The CDR3, as DNA: TGTGCCAGCGGTTACTCGAGGGCTAGCGGGGGGGGGACAGATACGCAGTATTTT. It specifies CASGYSRASGGGTDTQYF.

The CDR3 protein is CASRGNRDGYGYTF. The CDR3, as DNA: TGTGCCAGCAGGGGGAACAGGGACGGCTATGGCTACACCTTC. The rearrangement links TRBV28 to TRBJ1-2; possible D gene TRBD1, 6 bases. The CDR3 totals 14 residues. V was trimmed by 6 bases and J by 4 bases, leaving 15 bases between them. Germline CDR1 reads MDHEN; CDR2 reads SYDVKM.

This clonotype came up a few times. The rearrangement joins TRBV10-3 to TRBJ2-6; TRBD1 matches 10 bases. Germline-derived CDR1 and CDR2 are ENHRY and SYGVKD. The junction had 7 bases not matched to a gene; V was cut back by 6 bases and J by 2 bases. The CDR3 has 17 residues. The CDR3 is CAIRAGTGETGANVLTF. DNA for the CDR3: TGTGCCATCAGAGCCGGGACAGGGGAAACTGGGGCCAACGTCCTGACTTTC.

The chain carries TRBV3-1 and TRBJ1-5; D call uncertain. The CDR3 contains 13 residues. Between the trimmed V and J ends, which lost 1 base and 12 bases, there was a span of 13 bases. Germline V gene lookup returns CDR1 LGHDT and CDR2 YNNKEL (reference sequence). The CDR3 nucleotides are TGTGCCAGCAGCCAAGGGGCCGCTAGTCACCAGCATTTT. Its translation: CASSQGAASHQHF.

This clonotype was picked up a small number of times. The chain carries TRBV4-1 and TRBJ1-5, with 9 nucleotides matching TRBD1. This CDR3 region has 16 residues. V trimming: 0 bases; J trimming: 5 bases; junction bases outside the gene matches: 5. Germline CDR1 and CDR2: MGHRA and YSYEKL. The CDR3: CASSQDEGQGYQPQHF. Written as DNA, the CDR3 is TGCGCCAGCAGCCAAGATGAAGGACAGGGGTATCAGCCCCAGCATTTT.

The rearrangement links TRBV3-1 to TRBJ2-3; 11 positions match TRBD2. Unmatched junction bases numbered 8, after V lost 0 bases and J lost 3 bases. The germline V gene encodes CDR1 LGHDT and CDR2 YNNKEL (reference sequence). The CDR3 runs 18 residues. This CDR3 is CASSQDWNSGGATDTQYF. The CDR3, as DNA: TGTGCCAGCAGCCAAGATTGGAATAGCGGGGGGGCAACAGATACGCAGTATTTT.

This rearrangement joins TRBV25-1 to TRBJ2-1; D is ambiguous. From germline, CDR1 is MGHDK and CDR2 SYGVNS. V lost 4 bases, J lost 5 bases, and 12 bases lay in between. The CDR3 has 14 amino acids. The CDR3 DNA is TGTGCCAGCAGTGCCCTGGGGATAAACAATGAGCAGTTCTTC. Encoded protein: CASSALGINNEQFF. Full variable domain (remainder filled in from reference TRBV25-1 and TRBJ2-1): EADIYQTPRYLVIGTGKKITLECSQTMGHDKMYWYQQDPGMELHLIHYSYGVNSTEKGDLSSESTVSRIRTEHFPLTLESARPSHTSQYLCASSALGINNEQFFGPGTRLTVL.

The V and J genes are TRBV11-1 and TRBJ2-1; 7 nucleotides line up with TRBD1. The CDR3 is 15 amino acids. Per germline, CDR1 SGHAT and CDR2 FQDESV (reference sequence). Unmatched junction bases numbered 6, after V lost 4 bases and J lost 3 bases. CDR3 sequence: CASSSYGQDYNEQFF. DNA for the CDR3: TGTGCCAGCAGCTCCTACGGACAGGACTACAATGAGCAGTTCTTC. The full variable domain, in which reference TRBV11-1 and TRBJ2-1 provide the parts outside the CDR3, is EAEVAQSPRYKITEKSQAVAFWCDPISGHATLYWYRQILGQGPELLVQFQDESVVDDSQLPKDRFSAERLKGVDSTLKIQPAELGDSAMYLCASSSYGQDYNEQFFGPGTRLTVL.

The chain has TRBV10-3 and TRBJ2-6, with a possible D match to TRBD2 (5 bases). Deletions cut 7 bases from V and 4 bases from J, with 8 bases between. This CDR3 comprises 13 residues. CDR1 ENHRY and CDR2 SYGVKD come from the germline V gene. The CDR3 DNA is TGTGCCATCACCGGGGTCGGGGCCAACGTCCTGACTTTC. Translation gives CAITGVGANVLTF.

The V call is TRBV11-2, the J call TRBJ2-7, with 8 bases identical to TRBD1. The CDR3 is 11 amino acids. Germline-derived CDR1 and CDR2 are SGHAT and FQNNGV. The trim removed 3 bases at V and 12 bases at J, leaving 4 bases unmatched. The CDR3: CASSFGDRTYF. The CDR3 DNA sequence: TGTGCCAGCAGCTTTGGGGACAGGACGTACTTC.

The chain carries TRBV6-6 and TRBJ2-7, with D unresolved. Trimming left V 0 bases short and J 5 bases short, with 11 bases between. The CDR3 is 14 residues long. CDR1 and CDR2 from the germline V gene are MNHNY and SVGAGI (reference sequence). The CDR3 DNA follows: TGTGCCAGCAGTTACTCTGCAGTTGGGAACGAGCAGTACTTC. Translating it yields CASSYSAVGNEQYF.

The J gene is TRBJ2-7, the V gene TRBV9; D might be TRBD2 (7 bases). The CDR3 consists of 16 residues. V was clipped by 0 bases and J by 1 base, with 14 bases between them. Looked up from germline, CDR1 is SGDLS and CDR2 is YYNGEE. CDR3 loop: CASSVDPGGQSYEQYF. The CDR3 nucleotides are TGTGCCAGCAGCGTAGACCCCGGGGGGCAATCCTACGAGCAGTACTTC.

This clonotype was seen a handful of times. The chain has TRBV20-1 and TRBJ2-1; D is unresolved. V dropped 8 bases and J dropped 8 bases, with 16 bases sitting between them. CDR3 length: 12 amino acids. The germline gives CDR1 DFQATT, CDR2 SNEGSKA (reference sequence). Here the CDR3 reads CSPGKTVYEQFF. The CDR3 DNA reads as TGCAGTCCCGGAAAAACGGTCTATGAGCAGTTCTTC.

The rearrangement links TRBV7-9 to TRBJ1-1; D ambiguous. The germline V gene has CDR1 SEHNR and CDR2 FQNEAQ (reference sequence). Trimming shortened V by 5 bases and J by 6 bases, and 7 bases separated the two germline ends. The CDR3 covers 11 residues. In DNA, the CDR3 is TGTGCCAGCAGCGTGGCGTCTGAAGCTTTCTTT. This gives the protein CASSVASEAFF.

The J gene is TRBJ2-3, the V gene TRBV5-1, with D hard to call. Looked up from germline, CDR1 is SGHRS and CDR2 is YFSETQ. V lost 4 bases and J lost 4, with 13 bases in between. The CDR3 contains 14 residues. The CDR3 coding sequence is TGCGCCAGCAGCCCCGGGCTATTTGCAGATACGCAGTATTTT. Its protein is CASSPGLFADTQYF.

A single count supports this clonotype. The genes are TRBV6-5 and TRBJ1-2; tentatively, D is TRBD1 (5 bases). Trimming shortened V by 4 bases and J by 8 bases, and 11 bases separated the two germline ends. There are 12 residues in the CDR3. Germline V gene sequence: CDR1 MNHEY, CDR2 SVGAGI. CDR3 protein: CASSSQGWGYTF. The CDR3, as DNA: TGTGCCAGCAGTTCCCAGGGCTGGGGCTACACCTTC.

The rearrangement uses TRBV6-6 and TRBJ1-5, with 8 bases aligning to TRBD1. J lost 2 bases, V lost 6 bases, and 9 bases had no gene match. The CDR3 loop spans 16 amino acids. Germline loops: CDR1 MNHNY, CDR2 SVGAGI (reference sequence). CDR3 sequence (DNA): TGTGCCAGCAGCACAAGGACAGGGTCGGGCAATCAGCCCCAGCATTTT. This encodes CASSTRTGSGNQPQHF.

The J gene is TRBJ2-3, the V gene TRBV20-1, with 10 bases that match TRBD2. V lost 1 base and J lost 3; bases outside the gene matches: 7. CDR1 and CDR2 (germline): DFQATT, SNEGSKA (reference sequence). The CDR3 length is 16 residues. The CDR3 sequence is CSARGSSGGETDTQYF. The CDR3 DNA sequence: TGCAGTGCTAGAGGGAGCAGCGGGGGGGAAACAGATACGCAGTATTTT.

This clonotype turned up a few times. The J gene is TRBJ2-7, the V gene TRBV13; 9 nucleotides agree with TRBD1. The last part of the DNA fits TRBJ2-5 better; the J call may be wrong. The CDR3 is 14 amino acids. Looked up from germline, CDR1 is PRHDT and CDR2 is FYEKMQ (reference sequence). The CDR3 DNA is TGTGCCAGCAGCCCGGACAGGGGTTGGAAGACCCAGTACTTC. It translates to CASSPDRGWKTQYF.

The chain has TRBV6-1 and TRBJ1-6; D gene uncertain. Between the trimmed V and J ends, which lost 2 bases and 2 bases, there was a span of 13 bases. The germline V gene has CDR1 MNHNS and CDR2 SASEGT. There are 17 residues in the CDR3. The DNA of the CDR3 is TGTGCCAGCAGTGAAACAATCCAGAGCCCCTATAATTCACCCCTCCACTTT. This sequence encodes CASSETIQSPYNSPLHF.

A single count supports this clonotype. The gene calls are TRBV20-1 and TRBJ2-5; no definite D call. V lost 3 bases to trimming and J lost 2 bases, with 13 bases between them. The germline V gene encodes CDR1 DFQATT and CDR2 SNEGSKA (reference sequence). This CDR3 has 14 amino acids. CDR3 nucleotide sequence: TGCAGTGCTAGTGGCGTTATGGCGCAAGAGACCCAGTACTTC. It specifies CSASGVMAQETQYF.